This TCR beta chain came from a study of T cells after somatic rescue of genetic block. Germline CDR1 reads SGDLS; CDR2 reads YYNGEE. V dropped 4 bases and J dropped 3 bases, with 10 bases sitting between them. This CDR3 region has 14 residues. Clones were read by immunoSEQ multiplex PCR, and TCRdb kept only the in-frame ones, dropping some. The sample gives approximately 67,000 clones, about 90% of which show up once; about 3% is in the top ten. Sequencing was performed on peripheral blood mononuclear cells (PBMCs). The sequence was collected from a man aged 35 to 55. The chain has TRBV9 and TRBJ2-2; D ambiguous. The CDR3 DNA reads as TGTGCCAGCAGCCCCGAGGATCACACCGGGGAGCTGTTTTTT. This encodes CASSPEDHTGELFF.